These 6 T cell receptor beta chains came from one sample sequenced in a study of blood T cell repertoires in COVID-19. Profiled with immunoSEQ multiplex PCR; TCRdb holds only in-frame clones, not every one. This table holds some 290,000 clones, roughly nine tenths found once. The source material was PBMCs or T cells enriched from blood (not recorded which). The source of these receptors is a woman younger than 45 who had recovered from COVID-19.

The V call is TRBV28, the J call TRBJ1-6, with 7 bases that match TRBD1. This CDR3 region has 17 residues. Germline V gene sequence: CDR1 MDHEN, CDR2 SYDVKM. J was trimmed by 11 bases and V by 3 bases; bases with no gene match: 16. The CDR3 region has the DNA TGTGCCAGCAGTTTCGGAAGTTTGGCACAGGGGAATCCACCCCTCCACTTT. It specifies CASSFGSLAQGNPPLHF.

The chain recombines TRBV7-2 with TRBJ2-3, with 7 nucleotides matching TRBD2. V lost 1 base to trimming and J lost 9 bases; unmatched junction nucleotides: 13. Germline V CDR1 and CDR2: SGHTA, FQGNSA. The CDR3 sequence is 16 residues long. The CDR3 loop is CASSLEGLYEMGTQYF. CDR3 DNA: TGTGCCAGCAGCTTAGAGGGACTATACGAAATGGGCACGCAGTATTTT. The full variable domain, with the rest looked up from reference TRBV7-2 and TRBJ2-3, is GAGVSQSPSNKVTEKGKDVELRCDPISGHTALYWYRQSLGQGLEFLIYFQGNSAPDKSGLPSDRFSAERTGGSVSTLTIQRTQQEDSAVYLCASSLEGLYEMGTQYFGPGTRLTVL.

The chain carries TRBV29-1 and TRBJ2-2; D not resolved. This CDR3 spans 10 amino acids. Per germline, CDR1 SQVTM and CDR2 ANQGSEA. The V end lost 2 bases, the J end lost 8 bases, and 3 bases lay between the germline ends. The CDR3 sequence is CSVETGELFF. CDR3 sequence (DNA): TGCAGCGTTGAAACAGGGGAGCTGTTTTTT.

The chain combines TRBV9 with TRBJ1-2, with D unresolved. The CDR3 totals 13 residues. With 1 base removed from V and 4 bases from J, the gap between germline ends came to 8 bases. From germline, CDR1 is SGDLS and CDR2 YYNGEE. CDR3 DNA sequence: TGTGCCAGCAGCGTAAGTCCTACCTATGGCTACACCTTC. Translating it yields CASSVSPTYGYTF. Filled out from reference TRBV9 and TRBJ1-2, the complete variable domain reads DSGVTQTPKHLITATGQRVTLRCSPRSGDLSVYWYQQSLDQGLQFLIQYYNGEERAKGNILERFSAQQFPDLHSELNLSSLELGDSALYFCASSVSPTYGYTFGSGTRLTVV.

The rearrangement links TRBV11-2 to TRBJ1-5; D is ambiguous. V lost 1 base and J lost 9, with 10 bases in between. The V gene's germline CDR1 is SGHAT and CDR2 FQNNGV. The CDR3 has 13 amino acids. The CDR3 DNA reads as TGTGCCAGCAGCTTAGGGGGAGAAAGGCCCCAGCATTTT. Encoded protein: CASSLGGERPQHF.

Here the CDR3 reads CAWTGGGGEKLFF. The CDR3 DNA is TGTGCCTGGACAGGGGGCGGAGGGGAAAAACTGTTTTTT. V is TRBV30 and J is TRBJ1-4, with 8 bases aligning to TRBD1. This CDR3 region has 13 residues. In germline, CDR1 is GTSNPN, CDR2 SVGIG (reference sequence). J lost 8 bases, V lost 4 bases, and 6 bases had no gene match.